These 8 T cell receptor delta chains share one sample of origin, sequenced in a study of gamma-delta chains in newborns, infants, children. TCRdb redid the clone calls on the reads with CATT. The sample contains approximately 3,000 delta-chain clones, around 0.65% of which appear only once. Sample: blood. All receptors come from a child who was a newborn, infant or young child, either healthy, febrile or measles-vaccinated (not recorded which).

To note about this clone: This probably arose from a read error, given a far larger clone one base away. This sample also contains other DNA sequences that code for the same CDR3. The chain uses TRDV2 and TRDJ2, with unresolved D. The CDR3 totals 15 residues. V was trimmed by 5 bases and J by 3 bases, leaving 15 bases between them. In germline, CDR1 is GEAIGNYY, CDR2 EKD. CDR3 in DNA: TGTGCCTGTGTCCTCAAGGGCGGGGTGACAGCACAACTCTTCTTT. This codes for CACVLKGGVTAQLFF.

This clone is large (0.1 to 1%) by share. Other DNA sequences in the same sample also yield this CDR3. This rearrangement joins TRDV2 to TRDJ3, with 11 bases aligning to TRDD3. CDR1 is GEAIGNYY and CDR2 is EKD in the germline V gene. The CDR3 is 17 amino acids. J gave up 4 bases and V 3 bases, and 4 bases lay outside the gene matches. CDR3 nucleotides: TGTGCCTGTGACGTACTGGGGGATATTTGGGACACCCGACAGATGTTTTTC. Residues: CACDVLGDIWDTRQMFF.

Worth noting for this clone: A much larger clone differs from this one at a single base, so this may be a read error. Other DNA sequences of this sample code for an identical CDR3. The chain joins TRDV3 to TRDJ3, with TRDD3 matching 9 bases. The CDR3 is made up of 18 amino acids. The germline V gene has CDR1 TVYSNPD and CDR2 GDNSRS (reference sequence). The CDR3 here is CAFRSDWGSSWDTRQMFF. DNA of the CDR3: TGTGCCTTTAGGTCCGACTGGGGGAGCTCCTGGGACACCCGGCAGATGTTTTTC.

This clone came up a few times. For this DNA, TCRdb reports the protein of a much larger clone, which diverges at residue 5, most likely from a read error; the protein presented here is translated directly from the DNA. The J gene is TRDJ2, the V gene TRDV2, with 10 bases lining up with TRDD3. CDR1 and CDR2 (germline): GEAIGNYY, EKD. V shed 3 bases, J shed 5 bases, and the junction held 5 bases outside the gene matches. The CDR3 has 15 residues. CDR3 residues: CACDAVLGDTAQLFF. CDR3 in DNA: TGTGCCTGTGACGCCGTACTGGGGGATACAGCACAACTCTTCTTT.

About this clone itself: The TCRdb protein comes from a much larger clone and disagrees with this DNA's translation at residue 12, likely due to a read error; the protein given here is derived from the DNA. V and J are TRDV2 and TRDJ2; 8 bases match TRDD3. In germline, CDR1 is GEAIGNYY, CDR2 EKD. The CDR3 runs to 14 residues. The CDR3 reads CACDTWGMTAQPFF. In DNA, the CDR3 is TGTGCCTGTGACACCTGGGGGATGACAGCACAACCCTTCTTT.

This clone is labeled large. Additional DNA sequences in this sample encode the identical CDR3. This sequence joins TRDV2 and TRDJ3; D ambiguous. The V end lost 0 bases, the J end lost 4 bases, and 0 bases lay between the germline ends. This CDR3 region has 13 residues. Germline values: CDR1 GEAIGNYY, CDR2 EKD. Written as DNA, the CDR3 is TGTGCCTGTGACACCTGGGACACCCGACAGATGTTTTTC. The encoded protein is CACDTWDTRQMFF.

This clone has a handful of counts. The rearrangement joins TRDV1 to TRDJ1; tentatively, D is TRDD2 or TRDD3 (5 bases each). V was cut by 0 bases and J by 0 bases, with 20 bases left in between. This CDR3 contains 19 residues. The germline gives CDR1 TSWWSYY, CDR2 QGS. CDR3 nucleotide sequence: TGTGCTCTTGGGGAACTCTCCCTACGTCAACTGGTGTACACCGATAAACTCATCTTT. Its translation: CALGELSLRQLVYTDKLIF.

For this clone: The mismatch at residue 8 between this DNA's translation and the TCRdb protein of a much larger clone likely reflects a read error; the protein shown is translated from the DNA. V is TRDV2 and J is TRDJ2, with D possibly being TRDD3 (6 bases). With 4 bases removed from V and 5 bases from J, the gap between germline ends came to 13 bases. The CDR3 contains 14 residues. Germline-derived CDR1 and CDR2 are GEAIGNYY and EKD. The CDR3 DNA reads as TGTGCCTGTGATTCATTGGGGGGTACAGCACAACTCTTCTTT. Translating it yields CACDSLGGTAQLFF.